This T cell receptor (beta chain) was sequenced in a study of shared clonotypes between healthy human individuals. General study findings and limits: Among the subsets, naive ones generally showed larger estimated richness than memory ones. The authors sampled blood alone, and tissue repertoires likely differ.

The germline V gene encodes CDR1 MDHEN and CDR2 SYDVKM. This CDR3 has 15 residues. J was trimmed by 3 bases and V by 7 bases; bases with no gene match: 12. Notes on this clone: Its antigen is not identified.

Researchers divided each subset's genomic DNA evenly across several immunoSEQ plates. In replicate PCRs of sorted subsets, approximately 210 ng DNA, tens of thousands of T cell genomes, was used. TCRdb's table, derived via immunoSEQ multiplex PCR, lists solely in-frame clones and lacks some. The sample shows around 1.9 million clones, about 93% of them seen only once. Terminally differentiated effector memory CD45RA+ cells were left out of the naive CD8 fraction, which was CD45RO-negative and positively selected for CCR7. The rearrangement links TRBV28 to TRBJ2-7; 7 bases are a match to TRBD1. The sequencing input was naive CD8+ T cells from PBMCs. The clonotype comes from a young man in good health. Some clones in this sample may be carry-over from other donors' samples. The CDR3 protein is CASISDRDRVYEQYF. The CDR3 DNA follows: TGTGCCAGCATATCAGACCGGGACAGAGTCTACGAGCAGTACTTC. The full variable domain, its missing parts supplied by reference TRBV28 and TRBJ2-7, is DVKVTQSSRYLVKRTGEKVFLECVQDMDHENMFWYRQDPGLGLRLIYFSYDVKMKEKGDIPEGYSVSREKKERFSLILESASTNQTSMYLCASISDRDRVYEQYFGPGTRLTVT.